Below, 28 T cell receptor beta chains from the same sample are listed, as sequenced in a study of blood T cells in healthy people across ages. The authors ran a second PCR of roughly 7 to 11 cycles using a sample-barcoded 5' primer and a J-beta primer mix. TCRdb called the 5' RACE reads again in MiXCR, with one record for every CDR3 protein. Of about 1.8 million distinct CDR3 sequences detected, less than 50% appear once; the ten largest clones hold 2.1%. Sample: blood. The source of these receptors is a woman between 35 and 50 years old in good health.

The chain is built from TRBV21-1 and TRBJ2-7; TRBD1 is the table's D call and was not checked against the DNA. TRBV21-1 counts as a pseudogene. CDR3 length: 14 amino acids. CDR3 sequence (DNA): TGTGCCAGCAGCAAAGCGGGGCGGTCCTACGAGCAGTACTTC. It yields the protein CASSKAGRSYEQYF.

At least ten counts were recorded for this clonotype. The DNA of the CDR3 is TGCAGTGCTAAGGAACGGGACAGGGTTTTTTGGACCCAGTACTTC. It encodes CSAKERDRVFWTQYF. The V gene is TRBV20-1, the J gene TRBJ2-5; 9 nucleotides line up with TRBD1. CDR1 and CDR2 from the germline V gene are DFQATT and SNEGSKA (reference sequence). The V gene end was trimmed by 4 bases and the J gene end by 7 bases; junction bases not matched to a gene: 13. This CDR3 comprises 15 residues.

There are a few counts of this clonotype. The genes are TRBV29-1 and TRBJ2-6; D gene ambiguous. Deletions cut 4 bases from V and 0 bases from J, with 16 bases between. The germline V gene encodes CDR1 SQVTM and CDR2 ANQGSEA. This CDR3 has 17 amino acids. CDR3 coding DNA: TGCAGCGTTGTCTCGTACACGGAATCCTCTGGGGCCAACGTCCTGACTTTC. It codes for CSVVSYTESSGANVLTF. Variable domain in full (rest from reference TRBV29-1 and TRBJ2-6): SAVISQKPSRDICQRGTSLTIQCQVDSQVTMMFWYRQQPGQSLTLIATANQGSEATYESGFVIDKFPISRPNLTFSTLTVSNMSPEDSSIYLCSVVSYTESSGANVLTFGAGSRLTVL.

The chain joins TRBV4-2 to TRBJ1-2; TRBD1 agrees at 9 bases. The V and J ends lost 0 bases and 9 bases, in that order; junction bases with no gene match: 8. The CDR3 consists of 15 residues. The V gene's germline CDR1 is LGHNA and CDR2 YNFKEQ. CDR3 in amino acids: CASSQDGDRDLSYTF. For the CDR3, the DNA is TGTGCCAGCAGCCAAGATGGGGACAGGGATCTGAGCTACACCTTC.

The CDR3 region is CASSFDYRSDQPQHF. CDR3 nucleotides: TGTGCCAGCAGCTTCGACTACAGGTCTGATCAGCCCCAGCATTTT. The rearrangement links TRBV7-2 to TRBJ1-5; TRBD1 might be the D (5 bases). V was cut by 3 bases and J by 5 bases, with 14 bases left in between. Germline values: CDR1 SGHTA, CDR2 FQGNSA. The CDR3 spans 15 residues.

The chain has TRBV6-2 or TRBV6-3 and TRBJ2-1; 9 bases line up with TRBD1. Germline loops: CDR1 MNHEY, CDR2 SVGEGT. The trim removed 6 bases at V and 3 bases at J, leaving 12 bases unmatched. There are 17 residues in the CDR3. CDR3: CASRPRQGGVFYNEQFF. For the CDR3, the DNA is TGTGCCAGCAGGCCCAGACAGGGGGGGGTCTTCTACAATGAGCAGTTCTTC.

This clonotype appeared once. The chain uses TRBV20-1 and TRBJ2-5; maybe TRBD2 (6 bases). CDR1 and CDR2 from the germline V gene are DFQATT and SNEGSKA (reference sequence). The CDR3 has 13 amino acids. V dropped 4 bases and J dropped 4 bases, with 13 bases sitting between them. The CDR3 is CSANRGGGETQYF. As DNA, the CDR3 is TGCAGTGCTAATCGGGGAGGAGGAGAGACCCAGTACTTC.

CDR3 in DNA: TGTGCCAGCAGTAGCGCAGGGGGCAGGGGCTACACCTTC. It is translated as CASSSAGGRGYTF. J is TRBJ1-2 and V is TRBV6-5, with 8 positions matching TRBD1. The CDR3 extends over 13 amino acids. V was pared by 5 bases and J by 8 bases, with 7 bases of the junction left unmatched. Looked up from germline, CDR1 is MNHEY and CDR2 is SVGAGI.

The rearrangement uses TRBV20-1 and TRBJ2-7, with D maybe TRBD2 (5 bases). Between the trimmed V and J ends, which lost 2 bases and 3 bases, there was a span of 20 bases. CDR1 DFQATT and CDR2 SNEGSKA come from the germline V gene (reference sequence). The CDR3 contains 16 residues. CDR3 nucleotide sequence: TGCAGTGCTAGAAAAGAGGGAGCCCTGCGGTTCTACGAGCAGTACTTC. This translates into CSARKEGALRFYEQYF.

For this clonotype: One junction end disagrees with the germline gene, perhaps due to a read error. The chain links TRBV4-3 to TRBJ2-1, with D possibly called TRBD1 or TRBD2 (6 bases each). The CDR3 is 15 residues long. Germline V gene lookup returns CDR1 LGHNA and CDR2 YSLEER. The CDR3 DNA reads TGCGCCAGCAGCCTAGGGGGGAGCTCCTACAGTGAGCAGTTCTTC. Its translation: CASSLGGSSYSEQFF.

Note on this clonotype: This probably arose from a read error, given a far larger clone one base away. The chain couples TRBV11-1 to TRBJ2-1; no clear D. CDR3 length: 11 amino acids. Germline CDR1 is SGHAT and CDR2 is FQDESV (reference sequence). CDR3 sequence: CASSFSNERFF. The CDR3 bases are TGTGCCAGCAGCTTTTCAAATGAGCGGTTCTTC.

This clonotype was detected only a few times. The J gene is TRBJ1-2, the V gene TRBV4-3; the D gene is possibly TRBD1 (6 bases). The CDR3 length is 15 residues. CDR1 is LGHNA and CDR2 is YSLEER in the germline V gene. V was shortened by 4 bases and J by 5 bases, with 17 bases between the two germline ends. The CDR3 is CASSRGAGTPYGYTF. CDR3 nucleotide sequence: TGCGCCAGCAGCCGAGGCGCCGGGACACCGTATGGCTACACCTTC.

The chain joins TRBV11-1 to TRBJ2-7, with D possibly matching TRBD1 (6 bases). This CDR3 has 16 amino acids. The V gene's germline CDR1 is SGHAT and CDR2 FQDESV (reference sequence). The V gene lost 1 base and the J gene lost 3 bases, with 16 bases spanning the gap. The CDR3 is CASSLVEPGHNYEQYF. The CDR3 DNA reads TGTGCCAGCAGCTTAGTGGAGCCGGGACATAACTACGAGCAGTACTTC.

This clonotype appeared a few times. This rearrangement joins TRBV5-5 to TRBJ2-7, with 10 nucleotides matching TRBD2. With 2 bases clipped from V and 2 bases from J, the junction kept 4 bases outside the gene matches. CDR3 size: 15 residues. CDR1 and CDR2 from the germline V gene are SGHKS and YYEKEE (reference sequence). The CDR3 loop is CASSFVAGGTYEQYF. CDR3 coding DNA: TGTGCCAGCAGCTTTGTAGCGGGGGGCACCTACGAGCAGTACTTC.

The chain recombines TRBV5-8 with TRBJ1-5, with 9 bases aligning to TRBD1. The CDR3 is 16 residues long. V dropped 0 bases and J dropped 8; count of bases not matched to a gene: 9. Germline V gene data show CDR1 as SGHTS and CDR2 as YDEGEE. The CDR3 DNA sequence: TGTGCCAGCAGCTTGGCGGGGACAGGGATGGGTGAGCCCCAGCATTTT. Its translation: CASSLAGTGMGEPQHF.

The rearrangement joins TRBV4-2 to TRBJ2-5, with 10 positions matching TRBD2. Germline CDR1 and CDR2: LGHNA and YNFKEQ. CDR3 length equals 16 residues. V shed 4 bases and J 1 base; nucleotides not matched to a gene: 6. In nucleotides, the CDR3 is TGTGCCAGCAGCCGTATTAGCGGGGGGTCCCAAGAGACCCAGTACTTC. This sequence encodes CASSRISGGSQETQYF.

CDR3 region: CASSNREGARYGYTF. As DNA, the CDR3 is TGTGCCAGCAGCAACCGGGAAGGGGCTCGATATGGCTACACCTTC. The rearrangement joins TRBV4-2 to TRBJ1-2, with D possibly matching TRBD1 (5 bases). The CDR3 has 15 residues. The ends were cut back, 5 bases at V and 5 bases at J, with 18 bases in the middle. Germline V lookup: CDR1 LGHNA, CDR2 YNFKEQ.

DNA of the CDR3: TGTGCCAGCATCGGCGGGAGCTCCTACAATGAGCAGTACTTC. Its translation is CASIGGSSYNEQYF. The V call is TRBV6-2 or TRBV6-3, the J call TRBJ2-1, with 7 bases matching TRBD2. TRBJ2-7 matches the DNA end more closely, so the J call is doubtful. The germline V gene has CDR1 MNHEY and CDR2 SVGEGT. CDR3 length: 14 residues.

The chain couples TRBV9 to TRBJ1-2, with D possibly TRBD1 on 5 matching bases. Germline V gene lookup returns CDR1 SGDLS and CDR2 YYNGEE. This CDR3 is built from 15 residues. Trimming cost V 0 bases and J 4 bases, with 13 bases left between them. CDR3 sequence: CASSVEPGQVYGYTF. Written as DNA, the CDR3 is TGTGCCAGCAGCGTAGAGCCGGGGCAGGTCTATGGCTACACCTTC.

The chain uses TRBV7-2 and TRBJ2-3, with a possible D match to TRBD1 (7 bases). Trimming cost V 2 bases and J 1 base, with 19 bases left between them. Germline lookup yields CDR1 SGHTA and CDR2 FQGNSA. The CDR3 runs 18 residues. CDR3 nucleotide sequence: TGTGCCAGCAGCTTAACCCCAGGGGGGAGTGCCCGCACAGATACGCAGTATTTT. Translated, it gives CASSLTPGGSARTDTQYF.

V is TRBV5-6 and J is TRBJ2-5; 7 bases are shared with TRBD2. The CDR3 has 18 amino acids. CDR1 SGHDT and CDR2 YYEEEE come from the germline V gene. V was clipped by 3 bases and J by 5 bases; unmatched bases: 19. This CDR3 is CASSSRNSRTRLSETQYF. CDR3 in DNA: TGTGCCAGCAGCTCGAGGAATAGCCGGACTAGACTTTCGGAGACCCAGTACTTC. Combining the CDR3 with reference TRBV5-6 and TRBJ2-5 gives the whole variable domain DAGVTQSPTHLIKTRGQQVTLRCSPKSGHDTVSWYQQALGQGPQFIFQYYEEEERQRGNFPDRFSGHQFPNYSSELNVNALLLGDSALYLCASSSRNSRTRLSETQYFGPGTRLLVL.

V gene TRBV28 combines with J gene TRBJ1-1; 7 positions match TRBD1. Germline trimming cut 3 bases from V and 3 bases from J; bases unmatched to any gene: 10. The length of the CDR3 is 16 residues. Germline V gives CDR1 MDHEN, CDR2 SYDVKM. The DNA for the CDR3 is TGTGCCAGCAGTTTGGAGGGGGCAGGGGGGGACACTGAAGCTTTCTTT. Translated: CASSLEGAGGDTEAFF.

This rearrangement joins TRBV29-1 to TRBJ1-1; a weak D match, TRBD1 (6 bases). Germline loops: CDR1 SQVTM, CDR2 ANQGSEA. The CDR3 totals 14 residues. V lost 4 bases to trimming and J lost 1 base, with 13 bases between them. The chain's CDR3 is CSVATTGKNTEAFF. The CDR3 region has the DNA TGCAGCGTTGCCACGACAGGAAAGAACACTGAAGCTTTCTTT.

The chain is built from TRBV29-1 and TRBJ2-2; D is possibly TRBD2 (6 bases). V lost 6 bases, J lost 8 bases, and 13 bases lay in between. Germline-derived CDR1 and CDR2 are SQVTM and ANQGSEA. The CDR3 consists of 12 residues. The CDR3 loop reads CSVGGTGGELFF. CDR3 in DNA: TGCAGCGTGGGAGGAACCGGTGGGGAGCTGTTTTTT.

The rearrangement links TRBV27 to TRBJ2-1, with TRBD1 matching over 9 bases. With V trimmed by 4 bases and J by 7 bases, 17 bases remained unmatched. This CDR3 is 18 amino acids long. In germline, CDR1 is MNHEY, CDR2 SMNVEV (reference sequence). The DNA for the CDR3 is TGTGCCAGCAGTTCGACAGGGGGTCAAAATGGCCCAAGGAATGAGCAGTTCTTC. Protein product: CASSSTGGQNGPRNEQFF.

The chain combines TRBV28 with TRBJ1-2; no reliable D call. Looked up from germline, CDR1 is MDHEN and CDR2 is SYDVKM. Between the trimmed V and J ends, which lost 3 bases and 5 bases, there was a span of 4 bases. The CDR3 extends over 11 amino acids. CDR3 amino acids: CASSFFYGYTF. CDR3 DNA: TGTGCCAGCAGTTTTTTTTATGGCTACACCTTC.

In DNA, the CDR3 is TGCAGTGCTAGAGCTTCCTTACACAGGGGTGATGCTGGCTACACCTTC. Residues: CSARASLHRGDAGYTF. The V and J genes are TRBV20-1 and TRBJ1-2, with 7 bases matching TRBD1. This CDR3 contains 16 residues. With 1 base clipped from V and 7 bases from J, the junction kept 15 bases outside the gene matches. Germline V gene data show CDR1 as DFQATT and CDR2 as SNEGSKA (reference sequence).

This clonotype showed up just a few times. The genes are TRBV5-4 and TRBJ2-7; 9 positions agree with TRBD1. The ends lost 3 bases at V and 2 bases at J; junction bases unmatched: 6. Germline assignment: CDR1 SGHNT and CDR2 YYREEE (reference sequence). The CDR3 contains 15 residues. The CDR3 loop reads CASSSGTGTPYEQYF. CDR3 nucleotides: TGTGCCAGCAGCTCAGGGACAGGGACTCCCTACGAGCAGTACTTC.